One and the same sample provided the 3 T cell receptor beta chains below, sequenced in a study of response to subunit inactivated influenza vaccine. TCRdb used MiXCR to reprocess the RT-PCR reads, holding one entry per CDR3 protein. The data show some 550,000 distinct CDR3 sequences, less than 25% seen once. The same sample was also studied in work on T cells expressing NK-cell markers. That paper adds: TCR beta cDNA was generated via 5'RACE template switching incorporating UMIs.

Sequenced material: CD4+ T cells sorted from PBMCs, taken roughly 12 days after vaccination. All receptors derive from a man aged 50 to 59 who received an inactivated influenza vaccine.

The chain joins TRBV6-1 to TRBJ1-2; TRBD1 matches at 11 bases. In germline, CDR1 is MNHNS, CDR2 SASEGT. Trimming took 3 bases from V and 7 from J; bases not matched to a gene: 7. The CDR3 loop spans 15 amino acids. CDR3 sequence: CASSERGQGAAGYTF. The CDR3 DNA is TGTGCCAGCAGTGAGAGAGGACAGGGGGCGGCTGGCTACACCTTC.

J is TRBJ2-5 and V is TRBV7-9, with TRBD2 identical over 7 bases. Unmatched junction bases numbered 7, after V lost 1 base and J lost 5 bases. CDR1 and CDR2 (germline): SEHNR, FQNEAQ (reference sequence). The CDR3 consists of 15 residues. The CDR3: CASSLGASSGETQYF. CDR3 DNA sequence: TGTGCCAGCAGCTTAGGGGCGTCTAGCGGCGAGACCCAGTACTTC. Supplemented by reference TRBV7-9 and TRBJ2-5, the full variable domain reads DTGVSQNPRHKITKRGQNVTFRCDPISEHNRLYWYRQTLGQGPEFLTYFQNEAQLEKSRLLSDRFSAERPKGSFSTLEIQRTEQGDSAMYLCASSLGASSGETQYFGPGTRLLVL.

This clonotype was seen repeatedly, ten times or more. The chain recombines TRBV28 with TRBJ2-3; TRBD1 matches at 8 bases. CDR1 is MDHEN and CDR2 is SYDVKM in the germline V gene. CDR3 length: 13 amino acids. The J segment lost 12 bases and the V segment lost 6 bases, leaving 11 bases of the junction unmatched. The CDR3 DNA sequence: TGTGCCAGCAGGTTTTATGGGCAGGGGGCTCAGTATTTT. As protein: CASRFYGQGAQYF.